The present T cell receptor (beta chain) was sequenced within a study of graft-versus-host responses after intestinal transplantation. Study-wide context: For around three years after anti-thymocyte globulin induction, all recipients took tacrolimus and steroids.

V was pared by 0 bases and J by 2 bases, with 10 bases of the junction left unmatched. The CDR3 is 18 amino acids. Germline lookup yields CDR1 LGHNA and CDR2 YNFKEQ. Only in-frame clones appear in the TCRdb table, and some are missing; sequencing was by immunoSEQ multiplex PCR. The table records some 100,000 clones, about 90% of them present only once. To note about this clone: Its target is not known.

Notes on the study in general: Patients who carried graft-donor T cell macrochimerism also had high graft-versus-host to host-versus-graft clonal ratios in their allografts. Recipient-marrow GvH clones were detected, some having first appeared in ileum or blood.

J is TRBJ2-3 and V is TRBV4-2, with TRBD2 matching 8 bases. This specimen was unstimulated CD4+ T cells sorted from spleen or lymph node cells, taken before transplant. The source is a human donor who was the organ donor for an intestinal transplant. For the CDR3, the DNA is TGTGCCAGCAGCCAAGAATCGCTGGTAGCGGGATCCACAGATACGCAGTATTTT. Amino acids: CASSQESLVAGSTDTQYF.